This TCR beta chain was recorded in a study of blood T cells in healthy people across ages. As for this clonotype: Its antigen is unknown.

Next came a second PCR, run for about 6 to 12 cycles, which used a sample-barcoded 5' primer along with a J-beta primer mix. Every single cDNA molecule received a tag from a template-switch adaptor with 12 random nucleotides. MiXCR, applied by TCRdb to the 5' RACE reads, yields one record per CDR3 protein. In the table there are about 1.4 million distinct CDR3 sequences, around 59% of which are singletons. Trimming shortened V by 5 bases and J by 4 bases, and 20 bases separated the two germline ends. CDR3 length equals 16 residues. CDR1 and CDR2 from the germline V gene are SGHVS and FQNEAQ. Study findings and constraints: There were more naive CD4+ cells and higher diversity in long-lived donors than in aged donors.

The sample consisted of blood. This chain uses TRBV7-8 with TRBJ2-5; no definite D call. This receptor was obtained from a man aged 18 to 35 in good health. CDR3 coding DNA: TGTGCCAGCAGCCCCCTGGAAACGGGTGCGGTAGAGACCCAGTACTTC. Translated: CASSPLETGAVETQYF.